This T cell receptor beta chain was identified in a study of monozygotic twins with inflammatory bowel disease. UMIs that included a 6-nucleotide sample barcode were added by template switching, which took place during cDNA synthesis. Using the 5' RACE reads, TCRdb records one entry per CDR3 protein without DNA. The sample holds about 210,000 distinct CDR3 sequences. The CDR3 is 15 amino acids. Each donor gave about 2.5 ml of peripheral blood. The TCR originated in a human donor with ulcerative colitis or Crohn's disease, or a healthy co-twin of an affected twin (not recorded which). Sequencing used blood. The rearrangement uses TRBV12-3 or TRBV12-4 and TRBJ2-7; the TCRdb call, TRBD1, lacks DNA for checking. CDR3 protein: CASSFFTGATYEQYF.